This entry describes one T cell receptor (beta chain). What it binds is unknown. This sample includes further DNA sequences coding for the same CDR3. This sample is part of a study of shared clonotypes between healthy human individuals. Points from the study as a whole: Sharing across a few donors was seen in 4% to 5.5% of naive CD4 clonotypes.

Generated by immunoSEQ multiplex PCR, the TCRdb table keeps only in-frame clones and is missing some. The table records about 1 million clones, roughly 80% of them present only once. CDR1 and CDR2 from the germline V gene are MNHEY and SMNVEV (reference sequence). The length of the CDR3 is 14 residues. J gave up 1 base and V 4 bases, and 3 bases lay outside the gene matches. The receptor was isolated from a man aged 18-30 years in good health. V is TRBV27 and J is TRBJ1-1, with 7 bases identical to TRBD1. Specimen: memory CD4+ T cells sorted from blood. Subset noted: CD45RA-negative fraction. The chain's CDR3 is CASSYGTANTEAFF. The CDR3 nucleotides read TGTGCCAGCAGTTACGGGACAGCGAACACTGAAGCTTTCTTT.